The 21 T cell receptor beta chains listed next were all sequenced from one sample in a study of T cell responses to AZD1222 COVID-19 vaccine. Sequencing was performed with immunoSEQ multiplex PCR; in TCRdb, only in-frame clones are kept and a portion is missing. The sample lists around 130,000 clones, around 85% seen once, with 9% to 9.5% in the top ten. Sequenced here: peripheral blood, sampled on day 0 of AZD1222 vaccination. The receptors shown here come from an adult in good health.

CDR3 nucleotide sequence: TGTGCCAGCAGCCTCCCGGGAGCGGATGGCTACACCTTC. Protein sequence: CASSLPGADGYTF. The chain couples TRBV5-4 to TRBJ1-2, with D hard to call. With 4 bases removed from V and 6 bases from J, the gap between germline ends came to 13 bases. Germline V CDR1 and CDR2: SGHNT, YYREEE (reference sequence). The CDR3 length is 13 residues.

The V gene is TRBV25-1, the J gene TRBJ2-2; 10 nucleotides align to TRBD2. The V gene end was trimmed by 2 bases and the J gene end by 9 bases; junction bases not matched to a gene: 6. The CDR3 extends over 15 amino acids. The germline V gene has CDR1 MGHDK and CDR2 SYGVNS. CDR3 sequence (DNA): TGTGCCAGCAGTGAAATTAGCGGGGGGATGAGGGAGCTGTTTTTT. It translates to CASSEISGGMRELFF.

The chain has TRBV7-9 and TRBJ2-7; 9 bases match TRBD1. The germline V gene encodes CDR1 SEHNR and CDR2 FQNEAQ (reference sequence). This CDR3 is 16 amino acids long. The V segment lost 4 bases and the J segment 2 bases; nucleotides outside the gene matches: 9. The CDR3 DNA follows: TGTGCCAGCAGCTCATTACGGGACAGGGCTACCTACGAGCAGTACTTC. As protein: CASSSLRDRATYEQYF.

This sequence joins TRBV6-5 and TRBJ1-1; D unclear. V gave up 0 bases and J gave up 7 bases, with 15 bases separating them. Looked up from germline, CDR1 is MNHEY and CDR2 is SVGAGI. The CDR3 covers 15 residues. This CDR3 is CASSYSILWAGEAFF. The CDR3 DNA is TGTGCCAGCAGTTACTCGATCCTTTGGGCAGGTGAAGCTTTCTTT.

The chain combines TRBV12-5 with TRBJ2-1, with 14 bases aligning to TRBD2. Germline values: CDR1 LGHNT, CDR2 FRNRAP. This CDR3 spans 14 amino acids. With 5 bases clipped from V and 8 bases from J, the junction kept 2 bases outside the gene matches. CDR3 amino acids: CASGGTSGRYEQFF. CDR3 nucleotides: TGTGCTAGTGGTGGGACTAGCGGGAGATATGAGCAGTTCTTC.

CDR3 nucleotides: TGTGCCAGCAGCCTAACCGGGTCTTATTCACCCCTCCACTTT. Translating gives CASSLTGSYSPLHF. The chain links TRBV14 to TRBJ1-6; D ambiguous. Trimming removed 4 bases from V and 8 bases from J, with 12 bases in between. The CDR3 length is 14 residues. CDR1 SGHDN and CDR2 FVKESK come from the germline V gene.

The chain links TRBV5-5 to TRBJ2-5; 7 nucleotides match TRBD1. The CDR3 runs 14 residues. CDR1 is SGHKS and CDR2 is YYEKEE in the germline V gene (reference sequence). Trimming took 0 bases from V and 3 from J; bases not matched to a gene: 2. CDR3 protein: CASSLEGGKETQYF. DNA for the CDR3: TGTGCCAGCAGCTTGGAAGGGGGCAAAGAGACCCAGTACTTC.

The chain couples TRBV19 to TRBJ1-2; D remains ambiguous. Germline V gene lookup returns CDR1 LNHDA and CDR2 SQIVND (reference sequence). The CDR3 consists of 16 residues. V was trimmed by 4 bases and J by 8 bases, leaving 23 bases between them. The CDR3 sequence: CASSRYLKAKERGYTF. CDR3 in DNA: TGTGCCAGTAGTAGATACCTCAAGGCCAAAGAGAGGGGCTACACCTTC.

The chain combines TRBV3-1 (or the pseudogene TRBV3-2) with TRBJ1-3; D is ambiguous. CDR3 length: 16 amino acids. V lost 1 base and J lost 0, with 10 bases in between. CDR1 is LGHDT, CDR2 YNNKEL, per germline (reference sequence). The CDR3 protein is CASSQVALSSGNTIYF. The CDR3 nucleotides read TGTGCCAGCAGCCAAGTGGCTCTCAGCTCTGGAAACACCATATATTTT.

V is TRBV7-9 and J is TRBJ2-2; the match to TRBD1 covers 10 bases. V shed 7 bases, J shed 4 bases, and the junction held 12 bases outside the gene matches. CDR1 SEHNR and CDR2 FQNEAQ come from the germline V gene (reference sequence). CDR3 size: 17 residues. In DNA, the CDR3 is TGTGCCAGCACCGAGAGGGGACAGGGGCCGAGCACCGGGGAGCTGTTTTTT. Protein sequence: CASTERGQGPSTGELFF.

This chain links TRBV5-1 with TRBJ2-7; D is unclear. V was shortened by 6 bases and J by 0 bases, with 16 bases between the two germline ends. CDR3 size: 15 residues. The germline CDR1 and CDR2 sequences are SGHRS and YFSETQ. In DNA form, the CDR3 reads TGCGCCAGCACCAATGGGCCAGGCCACTCCTACGAGCAGTACTTC. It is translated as CASTNGPGHSYEQYF.

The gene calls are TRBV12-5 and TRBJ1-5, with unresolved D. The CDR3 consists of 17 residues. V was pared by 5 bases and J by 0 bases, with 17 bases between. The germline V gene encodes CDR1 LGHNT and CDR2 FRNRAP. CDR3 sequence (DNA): TGTGCTAGTGGTATCCTAACGGGGAGATATAGCAATCAGCCCCAGCATTTT. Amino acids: CASGILTGRYSNQPQHF.

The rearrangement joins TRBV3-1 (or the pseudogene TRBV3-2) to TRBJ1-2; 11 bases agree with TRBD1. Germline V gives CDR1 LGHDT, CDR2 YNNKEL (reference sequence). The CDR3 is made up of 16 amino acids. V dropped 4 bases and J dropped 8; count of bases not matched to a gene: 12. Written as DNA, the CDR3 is TGTGCCAGCAGCCTCAAACACGGACAGGGGGCTGGCGGCTACACCTTC. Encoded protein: CASSLKHGQGAGGYTF.

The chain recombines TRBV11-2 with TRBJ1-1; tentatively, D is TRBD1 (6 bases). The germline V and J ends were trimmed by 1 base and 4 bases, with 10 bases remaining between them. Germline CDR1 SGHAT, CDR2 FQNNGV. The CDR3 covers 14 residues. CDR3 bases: TGTGCCAGCAGCTTAGGGGGGGGCGTCACTGAAGCTTTCTTT. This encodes CASSLGGGVTEAFF.

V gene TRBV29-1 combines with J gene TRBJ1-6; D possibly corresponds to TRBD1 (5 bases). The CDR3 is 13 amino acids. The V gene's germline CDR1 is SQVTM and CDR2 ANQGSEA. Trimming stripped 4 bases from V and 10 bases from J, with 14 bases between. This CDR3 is CSVGEQGGSPLHF. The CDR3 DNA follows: TGCAGCGTTGGGGAGCAGGGCGGATCACCCCTCCACTTT.

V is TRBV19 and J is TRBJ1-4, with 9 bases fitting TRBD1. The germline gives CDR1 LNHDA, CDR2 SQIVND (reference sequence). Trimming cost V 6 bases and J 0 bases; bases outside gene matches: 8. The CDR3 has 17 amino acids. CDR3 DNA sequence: TGTGCCAGTAGGACAGGGGGAATACCTGCAACTAATGAAAAACTGTTTTTT. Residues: CASRTGGIPATNEKLFF. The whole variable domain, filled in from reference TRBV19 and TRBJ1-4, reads DGGITQSPKYLFRKEGQNVTLSCEQNLNHDAMYWYRQDPGQGLRLIYYSQIVNDFQKGDIAEGYSVSREKKESFPLTVTSAQKNPTAFYLCASRTGGIPATNEKLFFGSGTQLSVL.

CDR3 loop: CASSDRPNSPLHF. CDR3 bases: TGTGCCAGCAGTGATAGGCCGAATTCACCCCTCCACTTT. V gene TRBV2 combines with J gene TRBJ1-6; D is ambiguous. Germline assignment: CDR1 SNHLY and CDR2 FYNNEI. CDR3 length: 13 residues. V was clipped by 3 bases and J by 7 bases, with 7 bases between them. Full variable domain (rest looked up from reference TRBV2 and TRBJ1-6): EPEVTQTPSHQVTQMGQEVILRCVPISNHLYFYWYRQILGQKVEFLVSFYNNEISEKSEIFDDQFSVERPDGSNFTLKIRSTKLEDSAMYFCASSDRPNSPLHFGNGTRLTVT.

For the CDR3, the DNA is TGCGCCAGCAGCCAAGCGCCGGGACAGTCCAATCAGCCCCAGCATTTT. As protein: CASSQAPGQSNQPQHF. The chain carries TRBV4-1 and TRBJ1-5, with TRBD1 matching 7 bases. In germline, CDR1 is MGHRA, CDR2 YSYEKL. The V segment lost 1 base and the J segment 3 bases; nucleotides outside the gene matches: 6. The CDR3 has 16 amino acids.

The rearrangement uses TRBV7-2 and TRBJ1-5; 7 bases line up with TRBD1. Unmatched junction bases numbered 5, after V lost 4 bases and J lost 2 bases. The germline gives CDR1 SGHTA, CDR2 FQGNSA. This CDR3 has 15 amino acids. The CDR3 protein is CASSSNRGRNQPQHF. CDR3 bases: TGTGCCAGCAGCTCAAACAGGGGTCGCAATCAGCCCCAGCATTTT.

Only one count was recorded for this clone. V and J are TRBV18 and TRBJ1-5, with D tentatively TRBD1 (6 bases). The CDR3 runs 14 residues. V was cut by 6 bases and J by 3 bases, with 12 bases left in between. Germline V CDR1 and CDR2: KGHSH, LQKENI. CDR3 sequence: CASSSDSTNQPQHF. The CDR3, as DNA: TGTGCCAGCTCCTCGGACAGTACCAATCAGCCCCAGCATTTT.

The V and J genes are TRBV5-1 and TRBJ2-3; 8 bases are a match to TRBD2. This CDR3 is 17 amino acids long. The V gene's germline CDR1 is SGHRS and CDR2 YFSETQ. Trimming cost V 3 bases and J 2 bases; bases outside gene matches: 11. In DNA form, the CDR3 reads TGCGCCAGCAGCTCCCCAGGGCGGGGGGTAACCACAGATACGCAGTATTTT. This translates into CASSSPGRGVTTDTQYF.